This TCR beta chain was retrieved from a study of cytomegalovirus exposure and HLA in healthy donors. About the study: From donors who were HLA-typed, an early data release held 75 million to 85 million unique TCRs.

Study-level findings and limits: Immune exposure was documented only through CMV serostatus. A later analysis linked a missense DCLRE1C variant to TCR beta V- and J-gene trimming.

The PCR made use of 60 Vbeta and 13 Jbeta primers. The assay was immunoSEQ multiplex PCR, and TCRdb's table has in-frame clones only and misses some. The sample holds 150,000 or so clones, 80% to 90% seen once. This clone was found a few times. No antigen is known for it. Sequencing was carried out using PBMCs. The TCR originated in a woman in her late teens or twenties in good health and CMV-seronegative.

The CDR3 reads CASSPRSAGVQETQYF. DNA of the CDR3: TGTGCCAGCAGCCCAAGGTCGGCGGGGGTTCAAGAGACCCAGTACTTC. The chain uses TRBV7-9 and TRBJ2-5; 7 bases align to TRBD2. The germline V gene encodes CDR1 SEHNR and CDR2 FQNEAQ (reference sequence). The CDR3 is made up of 16 amino acids. The J segment lost 2 bases and the V segment lost 5 bases, leaving 11 bases of the junction unmatched.